This TCR beta chain was retrieved from a study of cytomegalovirus exposure and HLA in healthy donors (dated by TCRdb to about 2017). Background for the entire study: An earlier analysis of around 600 of the donors reported approximately 300 Gb of sequence data and some 120 million unique TCR beta sequences from some 180 million T cells. An early release covering 500 to 750 HLA-typed donors comprised about 300 gigabases of sequencing data and 85 million to 100 million unique TCR sequences. Of the approximately 370 genotyped donors, roughly 76% were placed in the genetic ancestry cluster associated with self-reported Caucasian donors. The study was designed to test whether signatures of past pathogen exposure could be identified by cataloging public T cell receptors. Using immunosequencing, the study profiled T cell repertoires from roughly 650 subjects and related those repertoires to cytomegalovirus serostatus. In addition to the first cohort of roughly 670 subjects, a separate validation cohort of 120 different subjects was used. High-throughput TCR immunosequencing, statistical association of individual TCRs with disease status, and machine learning were combined to predict cytomegalovirus infection status. A later analysis re-examined previously published TCR beta repertoires from about 700 donors and added high-resolution HLA genotyping to investigate patterns of TCR occurrence. The later analysis used no new phenotypic data to find candidate immune exposures, relying instead on TCR beta sequences and their occurrence across donors. In an earlier analysis of a few hundred of the donors, high-throughput TCR beta sequencing was used to judge whether each TCR beta V gene segment behaved as functional or pseudogenic. Alongside the repertoire data, information on donor age, sex, ethnicity and CMV serostatus was compiled. Genome-wide SNP genotypes for about 65% of the roughly 700 donors were used in a later genetic analysis, which treated that subset as a discovery cohort. Every discovery cohort repertoire had been produced on one sequencing platform. Class I and class II HLA loci were covered by the typing at four-digit resolution. Typing coverage differed by locus: A, B, C, DRB1 and DQB1 were typed in about 620-640 donors, DQA1 in 500 to 550, DPA1 in roughly 590, and DPB1 in 400 to 480. Four to six DR-DQ haplotypes were handled as single units for association and clustering because linkage in the cohort was strong. Among 300 to 450 genotyped donors of the cohort, an average of about 240,000 unique TCR beta nucleotide sequences were sequenced per donor, about a sixth of them non-productive.

In total, approximately 690 healthy bone marrow donors made up the cohort. All cohort members were sampled while nominally healthy, although unrecorded immune exposures were likely present. The donor was CMV seronegative and was included in the group of about 350 seronegative cohort members. A peripheral blood sample was provided by each donor, and peripheral blood mononuclear cells were used for TCR beta sequencing. Genomic DNA extraction from the blood cell samples was performed with the Qiagen DNeasy Blood Extraction Kit. Concerning this clone: No antigen is known for it. No base quality information exists; no much larger clone differs at one position.

V trim: 5 bases; J trim: 4 bases; unmatched bases: 7. Taken from the germline V gene (reference sequence), the CDR1 and CDR2 loops are LNHDA and SQIVND. The cysteine opens and the phenylalanine closes a CDR3 of 15 amino acids. This entry keeps only the CDR3 DNA: 45 bases, framed from base 1. The library came from the immunoSEQ multiplex PCR assay. For the multiplex PCR, a mixture combining 60 forward primers for TCR Vbeta segments and 13 reverse primers for TCR Jbeta segments was used. A multiplex PCR assay on genomic DNA amplified the CDR3 region of rearranged TCR beta genes. Amplified TCR beta libraries were sequenced as 87-base-pair reads on the Illumina HiSeq System. Per the original workflow: A later analysis counted about 80 million unique TCR beta chains across the roughly 700 repertoires, and roughly 10 million of these chains were shared by at least two donors. A nearest-neighbor algorithm error-corrected the raw reads and collapsed the reads into unique sequences, merging closely related sequences to remove PCR and sequencing errors. To assign V, D and J gene segments, CDR3 sequences were aligned to IMGT reference sequences. For a sequence to be retained, a match of at least six nucleotides to both a V gene segment and a J gene segment was required. A rearrangement was called productive if the CDR3 had no stop codons and remained in frame with V and J, and every other rearrangement was called non-productive. Following IMGT convention, CDR3 was defined as the stretch from the second conserved V-encoded cysteine to the conserved J-encoded phenylalanine. In an earlier analysis of roughly 610 of the donors, sequences lacking an unambiguous match to a single V gene segment were excluded. In an earlier analysis of some 590 of the donors, a V segment was called functional when productive rearrangements were above 56.7%, and segregating when the standard deviation between donors exceeded 5%. A statistical classification framework was built to diagnose cytomegalovirus status from the catalog of TCR beta chain sequences. In a later analysis, TCR nucleotide sequences were compared against IMGT/GENE-DB human TR gene sequences so that V and J genes could be assigned. Using the TCRdist pipeline, a later analysis assigned CDR3 sequences along with most-parsimonious VDJ recombination scenarios. In a later analysis, each TCR beta chain was defined by its CDR3 amino acid sequence together with its V-gene family, and reads lacking a unique V-gene family were excluded. A later analysis removed 592 highly shared, low-generation-probability nucleotide sequences to deal with suspected cross-contamination and a sequencing artifact. In a later analysis, a clonal expansion index for each public chain was calculated from normalized within-repertoire ranks of inferred template counts. In a later analysis, generation probabilities were computed using a VDJ recombination model fitted to out-of-frame rearrangements, and the results were checked against IGoR. In a later analysis, TCR-TCR, TCR-HLA and TCR-CMV co-occurrence was scored with hypergeometric tests, and a repertoire-size bias correction was applied to TCR pairs. A later analysis estimated false discovery rates by permuting HLA or CMV assignments 20 times. In a later analysis, co-occurring TCRs were grouped with DBSCAN, and TCRdist sequence similarity was added when clustering was performed within HLA-allele-positive subsets. For co-occurrence clustering, repertoires with fewer than 30,000 or more than 120,000 public chains were excluded, along with roughly five repertoires with anomalous nucleotide sharing. Entries here come from immuneACCESS through TCRdb and include only in-frame sequences with V and J called. Some clones fail to appear in such tables; in the studies checked, an unresolved V gene covers under half of the shortfall, and the cause of the remainder is unknown. V, J and clone size were drawn from that table, and D and trimming were deduced from the DNA. The sample table shows around 100,000 clones, and around three quarters are seen once. Roughly 4.1% of the sample belongs to the ten largest clones.

The investigation overall reported the following: Correlated functional status among segregating V segments might be attributable to linkage disequilibrium, but an unknown experimental factor could not be ruled out. A further reported finding was that TCR beta sequences accurately predicted the HLA-A and HLA-B alleles for most subjects in the first cohort. Immune exposure information for the cohort was limited to CMV serostatus. Specific HLA alleles were associated with roughly 16,000 TCR beta sequences at a false discovery rate of 0.05 in a later analysis. According to a later genetic analysis, donors in an Asian-associated ancestry cluster had fewer N-insertions in productive TCRs than the approximately 630-donor mean. In a later analysis, HLA-associated TCR beta chains showed more clonal expansion and lower generation probabilities than non-associated chains that were equally common. In both the original and validation cohorts, the classifier was reported to diagnose cytomegalovirus status with high specificity and sensitivity. A later analysis found that TCR association rates varied across HLA loci, with DRB1 alleles showing the most associated TCRs and HLA-C alleles the fewest. Assigning TCR associations to individual alleles was difficult when HLA alleles, especially DR and DQ, strongly co-occurred. Across donors, most TCR sequences were observed very rarely, whereas some public TCRs were present in many individuals. Most CMV-associated TCR beta chains appeared to be HLA-restricted in a later analysis, and the HLA associations seemed to be driven largely by CMV exposure. In an earlier analysis of under 600 of the donors, most TCR beta V segments were observed in productive rearrangements about 90% or about 30% of the time, broadly matching IMGT annotations. A later genetic analysis associated a missense DCLRE1C variant with V-gene and J-gene trimming of TCR beta chains, and an independent cohort replicated the association. The study listed 164 TCR beta chains as associated with cytomegalovirus. Because counts were too low, about 18 rarely observed V segments, including chromosome 9 orphons, were excluded from the earlier analysis of a few hundred of the donors. In this cohort, only TCR beta chains were sequenced, and detectable features were limited by the absence of alpha or paired-chain data. A cluster of highly shared sequence variants was judged likely to be a technical artifact of the sequencing pipeline. Because the 87-base-pair reads could not distinguish some IMGT-functional V segments, including TRBV6-2 and TRBV6-3, those segments were excluded. The authors suggested that the approach could potentially be generalized to other disease states and immunological phenotypes. Presence/absence analyses assumed roughly uniform sequencing depth across donors, an assumption that may not hold. Because some donors lacked HLA typing at each locus, the association tests relied only on the typed subset. In a later analysis, several top co-occurrence clusters were reported to appear linked to parvovirus B19, influenza, CMV and Epstein-Barr virus. In vitro tests confirmed that a few of the cytomegalovirus-associated TCR beta chains recognize cytomegalovirus antigens.

The sequencing input was PBMCs. This sequence originates from a man aged 35 to 55 in good health and CMV-seronegative. The V gene is TRBV19 and the J gene is TRBJ2-3, with 9 bases in between that match TRBD1. The CDR3 corresponds to CASSARTGDADTQYF. The bases are TGTGCCAGTAGTGCGCGGACAGGGGACGCAGATACGCAGTATTTT.